This T cell receptor (beta chain) was captured by sequencing in a study of T-cell reconstitution after alpha-beta-depleted transplantation in children. TCRbeta library construction was performed incorporating unique molecular identifiers. TCRdb reprocessed the PCR reads with MiXCR, giving one entry per CDR3 protein. The sample has 150,000 to 200,000 distinct CDR3 sequences; approximately 6.6% are singletons. This clonotype appeared many times. The sample here was PBMCs from the stem cell graft donor, taken from the stem cell graft. This clonotype was obtained from a human donor who donated a stem cell graft to a child with Wiskott-Aldrich syndrome.

The CDR3 nucleotides are TGTGCCAGCAGAATGAGGGGGCGCGACACTGAAGCTTTCTTT. It yields the protein CASRMRGRDTEAFF. This chain uses TRBV6-5 with TRBJ1-1; 7 nucleotides line up with TRBD1. The length of the CDR3 is 14 residues. V trimming: 6 bases; J trimming: 3 bases; junction bases outside the gene matches: 7. Germline CDR1 reads MNHEY; CDR2 reads SVGAGI.